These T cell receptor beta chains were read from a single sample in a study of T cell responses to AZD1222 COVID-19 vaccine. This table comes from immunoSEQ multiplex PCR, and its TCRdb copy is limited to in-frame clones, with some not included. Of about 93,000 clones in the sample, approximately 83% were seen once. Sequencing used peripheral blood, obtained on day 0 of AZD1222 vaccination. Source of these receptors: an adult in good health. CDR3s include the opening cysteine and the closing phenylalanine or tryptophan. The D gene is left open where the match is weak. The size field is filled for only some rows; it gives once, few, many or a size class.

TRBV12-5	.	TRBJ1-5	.	CASGLQGRQPQHF	TGTGCTAGTGGTTTGCAGGGGCGGCAGCCCCAGCATTTT
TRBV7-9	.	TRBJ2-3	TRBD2	CASSSTSGRALSTDTQYF	TGTGCCAGCAGCTCGACTAGCGGGAGGGCCTTGAGCACAGATACGCAGTATTTT
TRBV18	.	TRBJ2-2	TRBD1	CASSLPGQNPFTGELFF	TGTGCCAGCTCACTACCGGGACAGAACCCATTCACCGGGGAGCTGTTTTTT
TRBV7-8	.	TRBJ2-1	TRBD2	CASSLGLAGDNEQFF	TGTGCCAGCAGCTTAGGGCTAGCGGGGGACAATGAGCAGTTCTTC
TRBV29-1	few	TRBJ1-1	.	CSVESQGYEAFF	TGCAGCGTTGAATCCCAGGGTTATGAAGCTTTCTTT
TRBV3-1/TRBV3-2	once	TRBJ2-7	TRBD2	CASSPERGYYEQYF	TGTGCCAGCAGCCCGGAGCGGGGGTACTACGAGCAGTACTTC
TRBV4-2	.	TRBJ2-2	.	CASSQGDWQTNTGELFF	TGTGCCAGCAGCCAAGGTGATTGGCAGACGAACACCGGGGAGCTGTTTTTT
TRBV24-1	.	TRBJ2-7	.	CATSAQGSSYEQYF	TGTGCCACCAGTGCCCAGGGTTCGTCCTACGAGCAGTACTTC
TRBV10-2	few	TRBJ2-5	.	CASSEFLQETQYF	TGCGCCAGCAGTGAATTTCTCCAAGAGACCCAGTACTTC
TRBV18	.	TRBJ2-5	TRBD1	CASSDTGVETQYF	TGTGCCAGCTCGGATACAGGGGTAGAGACCCAGTACTTC
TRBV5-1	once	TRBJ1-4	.	CASSLEVGGEKLFF	TGCGCCAGCAGCCTTGAGGTGGGGGGCGAAAAACTGTTTTTT
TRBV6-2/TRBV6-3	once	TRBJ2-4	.	CASSSTNRAKNIQYF	TGTGCCAGCAGTTCCACGAACAGAGCCAAAAACATTCAGTACTTC
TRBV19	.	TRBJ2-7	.	CASSILGSGYEQYF	TGTGCCAGTAGTATACTAGGTAGCGGCTACGAGCAGTACTTC
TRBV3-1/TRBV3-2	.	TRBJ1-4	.	CASSRPGAEEKLFF	TGTGCCAGCAGCCGGCCAGGGGCTGAAGAAAAACTGTTTTTT
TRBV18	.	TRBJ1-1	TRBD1	CASSRLQGAAEAFF	TGTGCCAGCTCACGATTACAGGGGGCCGCTGAAGCTTTCTTT
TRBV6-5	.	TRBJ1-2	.	CASTGVGYGYTF	TGTGCCAGCACCGGGGTCGGCTATGGCTACACCTTC
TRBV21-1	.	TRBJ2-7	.	CASSRDSTYEQYF	TGTGCCAGCAGCCGGGACAGCACCTACGAGCAGTACTTC
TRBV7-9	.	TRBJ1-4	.	CASGEGQTTNEKLFF	TGTGCCAGCGGGGAAGGGCAGACCACTAATGAAAAACTGTTTTTT
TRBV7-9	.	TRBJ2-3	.	CASSSGREVDTQYF	TGTGCCAGCAGCTCAGGACGGGAAGTAGATACGCAGTATTTT
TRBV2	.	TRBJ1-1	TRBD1	CASSEAQGTGNTEAFF	TGTGCCAGCAGTGAAGCGCAAGGGACAGGGAACACTGAAGCTTTCTTT
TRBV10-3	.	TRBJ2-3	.	CATSFTGNTDTQYF	TGTGCCACCTCCTTCACCGGCAACACAGATACGCAGTATTTT
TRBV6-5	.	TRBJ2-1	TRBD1	CATSRGDSSYNEQFF	TGTGCCACCTCCAGAGGGGACAGCTCCTACAATGAGCAGTTCTTC